The clone carrying this TCR beta chain has ten or more counts. Its antigen remains unidentified. This record belongs to a study of T cell repertoires in cytomegalovirus infection. Germline V CDR1 and CDR2: SGHVS, FNYEAQ. The CDR3 consists of 17 residues. J was trimmed by 4 bases and V by 2 bases; bases with no gene match: 11. TCRdb re-analysed the reads in MiXCR, keeping a single row per CDR3 protein. In the table there are some 800,000 distinct CDR3 sequences, 25% to 30% of which are singletons. Sequences were derived from cultured CD8+ T cells from PBMCs, sampled from culture after CMV antigen stimulation. The chain links TRBV7-6 to TRBJ2-1; 7 bases are shared with TRBD1. This TCR was sampled from a human donor in good health (CMV status not recorded). Some clones in this sample may be carry-over from other donors' samples. The CDR3, as DNA: TGTGCCAGCAGCTTATTCGTTGGGGACAGTGAGTACAATGAGCAGTTCTTC. Protein product: CASSLFVGDSEYNEQFF.